This T cell receptor (beta chain) comes out of a study of graft-versus-host responses after intestinal transplantation. Sequenced by immunoSEQ multiplex PCR; TCRdb stores in-frame clones only, minus some. The sample shows approximately 97,000 clones, about nine tenths of them seen only once. For this clone: Its antigen is not known.

This CDR3 contains 13 residues. CDR1 and CDR2 from the germline V gene are MNHNS and SASEGT. The J gene is TRBJ1-2, the V gene TRBV6-1; weak D call: TRBD1 (6 bases). This clonotype originated in a human donor who was the organ donor for an intestinal transplant. Sequenced here: unstimulated CD4+ T cells sorted from spleen or lymph node cells, sampled before transplant. The CDR3 loop reads CVLEQGTNYGYTF. The CDR3 region has the DNA TGTGTTTTAGAACAGGGTACTAACTATGGCTACACCTTC.